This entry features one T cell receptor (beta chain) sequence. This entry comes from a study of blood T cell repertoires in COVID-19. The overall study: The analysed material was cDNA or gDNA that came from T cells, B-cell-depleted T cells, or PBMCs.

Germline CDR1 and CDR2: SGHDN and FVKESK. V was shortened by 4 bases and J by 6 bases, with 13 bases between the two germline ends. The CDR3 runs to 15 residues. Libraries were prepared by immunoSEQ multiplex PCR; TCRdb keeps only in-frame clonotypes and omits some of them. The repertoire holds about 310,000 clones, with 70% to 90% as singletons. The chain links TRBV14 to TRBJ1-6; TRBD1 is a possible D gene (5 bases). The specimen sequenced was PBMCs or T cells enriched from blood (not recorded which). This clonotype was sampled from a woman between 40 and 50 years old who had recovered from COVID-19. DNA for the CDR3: TGTGCCAGCAGCCGCCGACAGCCCTCTAATTCACCCCTCCACTTT. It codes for CASSRRQPSNSPLHF.